This T cell receptor beta chain was identified during a study of early T cells in non-severe SARS-CoV-2 infection. Background on the study: The chains were unpaired, and the sequenced material was bulk RNA from unsorted whole blood. Overall study results and limits: The matching step, a VDJdb search, favored anti-spike CD8 responses and missed private and CD4 specificities.

CDR1 is SGHTA and CDR2 is FQGTGA in the germline V gene. This CDR3 has 15 residues. Unmatched junction bases numbered 4, after V lost 4 bases and J lost 2 bases. This clonotype was detected only a few times. What it binds is unknown. Attachment of unique molecular identifiers to individual cDNA molecules was performed. TCRdb reprocessed the 5' RACE reads with MiXCR, giving one entry per CDR3 protein. This sample has fewer than 85,000 distinct CDR3 sequences, with roughly 15% found just once. This TCR was recovered from an adult who was a healthcare worker with PCR-confirmed SARS-CoV-2 infection or an uninfected control (not recorded which). The chain couples TRBV7-3 to TRBJ2-3; 9 bases agree with TRBD2. Sequencing used whole blood, obtained at baseline. The CDR3 region has the DNA TGTGCCAGCAGCTCAGCGGGAGGAACCACAGATACGCAGTATTTT. Its translation is CASSSAGGTTDTQYF.